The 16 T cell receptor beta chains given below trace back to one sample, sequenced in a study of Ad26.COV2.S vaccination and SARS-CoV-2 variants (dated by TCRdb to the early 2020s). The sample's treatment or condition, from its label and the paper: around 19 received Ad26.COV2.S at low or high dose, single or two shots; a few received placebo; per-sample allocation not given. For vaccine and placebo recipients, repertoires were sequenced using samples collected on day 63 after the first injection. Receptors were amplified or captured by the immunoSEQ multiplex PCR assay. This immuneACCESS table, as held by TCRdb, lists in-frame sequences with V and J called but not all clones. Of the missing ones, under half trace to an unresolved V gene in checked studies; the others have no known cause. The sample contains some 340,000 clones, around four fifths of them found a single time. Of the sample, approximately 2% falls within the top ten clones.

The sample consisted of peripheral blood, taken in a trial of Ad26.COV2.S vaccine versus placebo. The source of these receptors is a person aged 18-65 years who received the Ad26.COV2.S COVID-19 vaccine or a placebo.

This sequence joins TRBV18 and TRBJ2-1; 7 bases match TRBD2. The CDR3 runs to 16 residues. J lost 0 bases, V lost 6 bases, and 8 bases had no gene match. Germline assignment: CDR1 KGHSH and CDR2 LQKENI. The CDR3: CASSPSGDVSYNEQFF. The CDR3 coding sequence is TGTGCCAGCTCGCCAAGCGGGGACGTCTCCTACAATGAGCAGTTCTTC. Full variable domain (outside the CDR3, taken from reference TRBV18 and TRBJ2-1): NAGVMQNPRHLVRRRGQEARLRCSPMKGHSHVYWYRQLPEEGLKFMVYLQKENIIDESGMPKERFSAEFPKEGPSILRIQQVVRGDSAAYFCASSPSGDVSYNEQFFGPGTRLTVL.

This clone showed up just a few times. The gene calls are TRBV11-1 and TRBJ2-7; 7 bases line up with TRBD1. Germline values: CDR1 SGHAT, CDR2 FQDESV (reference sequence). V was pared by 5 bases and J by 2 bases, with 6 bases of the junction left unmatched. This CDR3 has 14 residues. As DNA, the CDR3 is TGTGCCAGCAGCATACACGGGACAGCCTACGAGCAGTACTTC. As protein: CASSIHGTAYEQYF.

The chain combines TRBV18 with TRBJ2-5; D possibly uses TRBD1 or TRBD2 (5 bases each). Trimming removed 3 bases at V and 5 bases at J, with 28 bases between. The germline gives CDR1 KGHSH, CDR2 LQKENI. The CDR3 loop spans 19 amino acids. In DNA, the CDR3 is TGTGCCAGCTCACCCAGGATCTTAAGACCGACTCTGGGGGAGGAGACCCAGTACTTC. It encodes CASSPRILRPTLGEETQYF.

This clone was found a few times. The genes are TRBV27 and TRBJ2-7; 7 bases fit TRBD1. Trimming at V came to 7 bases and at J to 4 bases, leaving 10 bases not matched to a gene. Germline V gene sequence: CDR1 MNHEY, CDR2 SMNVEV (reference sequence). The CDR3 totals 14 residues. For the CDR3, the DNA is TGTGCCAGCACCACGGGGACAGTAGGGTACGAGCAGTACTTC. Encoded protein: CASTTGTVGYEQYF.

The CDR3 nucleotides read TGTGCCACCTCCATCCGTGTGGGGCCGTCTGGAAACACCATATATTTT. Translation: CATSIRVGPSGNTIYF. The chain has TRBV6-6 and TRBJ1-3, with D possibly TRBD1 on 5 matching bases. The CDR3 sequence is 16 residues long. Germline-derived CDR1 and CDR2 are MNHNY and SVGAGI (reference sequence). Trimming took 10 bases from V and 1 from J, leaving 20 bases between them.

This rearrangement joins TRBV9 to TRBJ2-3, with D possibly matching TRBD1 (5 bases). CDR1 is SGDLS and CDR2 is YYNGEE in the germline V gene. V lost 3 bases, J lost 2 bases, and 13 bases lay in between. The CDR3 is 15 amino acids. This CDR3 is CASSGQTDPTDTQYF. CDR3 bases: TGTGCCAGCAGCGGCCAGACAGATCCCACAGATACGCAGTATTTT.

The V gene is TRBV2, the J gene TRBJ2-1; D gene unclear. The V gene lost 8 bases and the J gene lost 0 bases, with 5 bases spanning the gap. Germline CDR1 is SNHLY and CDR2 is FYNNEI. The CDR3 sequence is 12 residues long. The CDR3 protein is CASALSYNEQFF. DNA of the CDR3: TGTGCCAGCGCCCTCTCCTACAATGAGCAGTTCTTC.

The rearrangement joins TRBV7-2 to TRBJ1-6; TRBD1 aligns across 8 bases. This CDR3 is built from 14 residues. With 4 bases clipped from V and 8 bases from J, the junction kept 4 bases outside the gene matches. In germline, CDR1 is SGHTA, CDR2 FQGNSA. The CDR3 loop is CASSSGQDYSPLHF. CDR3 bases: TGTGCCAGCAGCTCGGGACAGGACTATTCACCCCTCCACTTT.

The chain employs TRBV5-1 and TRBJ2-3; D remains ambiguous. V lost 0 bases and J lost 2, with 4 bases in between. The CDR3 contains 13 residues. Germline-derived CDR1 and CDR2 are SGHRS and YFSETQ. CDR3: CASSLDATDTQYF. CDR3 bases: TGCGCCAGCAGCTTGGATGCCACAGATACGCAGTATTTT.

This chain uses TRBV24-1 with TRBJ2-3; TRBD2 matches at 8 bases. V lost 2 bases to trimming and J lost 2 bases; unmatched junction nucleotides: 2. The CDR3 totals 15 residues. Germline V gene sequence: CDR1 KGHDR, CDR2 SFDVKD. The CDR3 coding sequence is TGTGCCACCAGTGATTCCGGACTAGCCACAGATACGCAGTATTTT. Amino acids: CATSDSGLATDTQYF.

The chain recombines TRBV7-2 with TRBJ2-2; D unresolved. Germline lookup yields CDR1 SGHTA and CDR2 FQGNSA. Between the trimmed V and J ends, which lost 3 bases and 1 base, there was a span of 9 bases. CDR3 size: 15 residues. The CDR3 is CASSLIVGNTGELFF. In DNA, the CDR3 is TGTGCCAGCAGCTTGATCGTCGGGAACACCGGGGAGCTGTTTTTT. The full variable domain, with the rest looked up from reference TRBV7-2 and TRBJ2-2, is GAGVSQSPSNKVTEKGKDVELRCDPISGHTALYWYRQSLGQGLEFLIYFQGNSAPDKSGLPSDRFSAERTGGSVSTLTIQRTQQEDSAVYLCASSLIVGNTGELFFGEGSRLTVL.

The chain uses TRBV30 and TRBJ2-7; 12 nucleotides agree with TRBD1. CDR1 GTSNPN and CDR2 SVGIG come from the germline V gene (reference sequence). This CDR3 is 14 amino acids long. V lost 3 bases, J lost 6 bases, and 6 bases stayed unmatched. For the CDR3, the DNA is TGTGCCTGGAGCTCCGGGACAGGGGGCCGCGAGCAGTACTTC. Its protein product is CAWSSGTGGREQYF.

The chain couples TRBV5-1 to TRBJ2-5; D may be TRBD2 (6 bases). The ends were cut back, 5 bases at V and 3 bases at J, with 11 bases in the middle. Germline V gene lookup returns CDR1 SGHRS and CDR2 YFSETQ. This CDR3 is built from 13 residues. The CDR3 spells CASSPGLKETQYF. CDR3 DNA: TGCGCCAGCAGTCCGGGACTTAAAGAGACCCAGTACTTC.

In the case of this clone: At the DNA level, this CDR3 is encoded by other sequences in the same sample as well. The DNA of the CDR3 is TGCGCCAGCAGCTTGGAAGGGACAGGGAACACCATATATTTT. It yields the protein CASSLEGTGNTIYF. The V call is TRBV5-1, the J call TRBJ1-3; TRBD1 aligns across 9 bases. V dropped 0 bases and J dropped 7; count of bases not matched to a gene: 2. The CDR3 consists of 14 residues. Germline V gene data show CDR1 as SGHRS and CDR2 as YFSETQ.

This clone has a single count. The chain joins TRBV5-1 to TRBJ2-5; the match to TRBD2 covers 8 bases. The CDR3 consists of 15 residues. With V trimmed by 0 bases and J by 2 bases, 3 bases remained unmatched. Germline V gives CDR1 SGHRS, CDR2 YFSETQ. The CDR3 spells CASSLDSGVQETQYF. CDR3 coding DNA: TGCGCCAGCAGCTTGGATAGCGGGGTGCAAGAGACCCAGTACTTC. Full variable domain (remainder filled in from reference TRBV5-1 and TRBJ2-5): KAGVTQTPRYLIKTRGQQVTLSCSPISGHRSVSWYQQTPGQGLQFLFEYFSETQRNKGNFPGRFSGRQFSNSRSEMNVSTLELGDSALYLCASSLDSGVQETQYFGPGTRLLVL.

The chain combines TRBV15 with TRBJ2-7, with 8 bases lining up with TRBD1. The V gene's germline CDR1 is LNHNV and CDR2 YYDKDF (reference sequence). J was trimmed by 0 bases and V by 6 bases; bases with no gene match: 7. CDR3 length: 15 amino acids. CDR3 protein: CATRVTGQGSYEQYF. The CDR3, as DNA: TGTGCCACCAGAGTTACAGGACAGGGCTCCTACGAGCAGTACTTC.